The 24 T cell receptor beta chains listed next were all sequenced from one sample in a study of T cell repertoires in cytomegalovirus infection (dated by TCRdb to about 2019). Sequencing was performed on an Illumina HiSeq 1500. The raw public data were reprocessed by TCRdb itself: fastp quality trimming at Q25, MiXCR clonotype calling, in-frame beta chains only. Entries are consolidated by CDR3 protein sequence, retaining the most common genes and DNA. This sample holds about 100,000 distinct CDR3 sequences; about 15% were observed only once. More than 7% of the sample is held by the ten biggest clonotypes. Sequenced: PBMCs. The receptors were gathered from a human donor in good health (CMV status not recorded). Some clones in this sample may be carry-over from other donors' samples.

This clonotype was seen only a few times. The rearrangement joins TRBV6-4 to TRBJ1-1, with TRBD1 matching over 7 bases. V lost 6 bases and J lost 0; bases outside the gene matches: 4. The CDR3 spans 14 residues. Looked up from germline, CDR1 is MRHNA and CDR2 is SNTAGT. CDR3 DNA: TGTGCCAGCAGGAGGGACAGATTGAACACTGAAGCTTTCTTT. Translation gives CASRRDRLNTEAFF.

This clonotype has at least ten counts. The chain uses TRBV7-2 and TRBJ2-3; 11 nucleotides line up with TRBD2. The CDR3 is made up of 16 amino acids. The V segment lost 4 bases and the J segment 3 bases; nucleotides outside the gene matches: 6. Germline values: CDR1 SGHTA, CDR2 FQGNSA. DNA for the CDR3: TGTGCCAGCAGCTGGTCTAGCGGGGGGATAACAGATACGCAGTATTTT. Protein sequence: CASSWSSGGITDTQYF.

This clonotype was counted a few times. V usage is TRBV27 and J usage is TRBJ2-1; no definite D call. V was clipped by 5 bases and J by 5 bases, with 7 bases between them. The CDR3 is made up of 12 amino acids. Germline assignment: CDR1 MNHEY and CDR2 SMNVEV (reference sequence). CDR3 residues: CASSPINNEQFF. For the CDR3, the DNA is TGTGCCAGCAGTCCCATCAACAATGAGCAGTTCTTC.

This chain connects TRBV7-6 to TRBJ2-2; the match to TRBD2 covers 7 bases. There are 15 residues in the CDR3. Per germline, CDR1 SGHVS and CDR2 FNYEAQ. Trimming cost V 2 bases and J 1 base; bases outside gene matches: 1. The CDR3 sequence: CASSLKRGNTGELFF. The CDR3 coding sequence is TGTGCCAGCAGCTTAAAGCGGGGGAACACCGGGGAGCTGTTTTTT.

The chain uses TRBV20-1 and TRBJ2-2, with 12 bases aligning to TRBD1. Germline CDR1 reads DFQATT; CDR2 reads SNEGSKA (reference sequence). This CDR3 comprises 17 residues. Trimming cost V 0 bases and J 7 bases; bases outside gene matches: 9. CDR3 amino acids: CSARDHGTGGLSGELFF. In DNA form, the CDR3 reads TGCAGTGCTAGAGATCACGGGACAGGGGGCTTAAGCGGGGAGCTGTTTTTT.

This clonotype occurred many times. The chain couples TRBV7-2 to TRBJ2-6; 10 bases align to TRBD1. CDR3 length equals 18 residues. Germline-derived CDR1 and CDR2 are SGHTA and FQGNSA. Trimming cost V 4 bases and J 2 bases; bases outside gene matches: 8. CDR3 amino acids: CASSSTGTGVAGANVLTF. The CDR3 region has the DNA TGTGCCAGCAGCTCAACCGGGACAGGGGTAGCTGGGGCCAACGTCCTGACTTTC.

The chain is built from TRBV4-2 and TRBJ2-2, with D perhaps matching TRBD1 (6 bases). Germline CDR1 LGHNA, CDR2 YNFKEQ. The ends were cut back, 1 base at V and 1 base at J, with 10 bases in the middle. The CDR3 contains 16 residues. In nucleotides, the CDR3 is TGTGCCAGCAGCCAAGCCACAGGGAAGAACACCGGGGAGCTGTTTTTT. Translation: CASSQATGKNTGELFF.

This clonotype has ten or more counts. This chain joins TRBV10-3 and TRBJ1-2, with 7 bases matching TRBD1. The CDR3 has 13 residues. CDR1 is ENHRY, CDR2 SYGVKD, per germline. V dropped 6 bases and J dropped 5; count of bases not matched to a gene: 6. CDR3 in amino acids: CAIRDRIQYGYTF. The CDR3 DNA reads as TGTGCCATCAGGGACAGGATTCAGTATGGCTACACCTTC.

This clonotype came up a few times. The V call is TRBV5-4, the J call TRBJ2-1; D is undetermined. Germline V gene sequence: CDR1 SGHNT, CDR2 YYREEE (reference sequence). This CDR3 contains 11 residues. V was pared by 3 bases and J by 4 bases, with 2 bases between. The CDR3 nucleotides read TGTGCCAGCAGCTGGTACAATGAGCAGTTCTTC. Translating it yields CASSWYNEQFF. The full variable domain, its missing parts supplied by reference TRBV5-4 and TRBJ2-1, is ETGVTQSPTHLIKTRGQQVTLRCSSQSGHNTVSWYQQALGQGPQFIFQYYREEENGRGNFPPRFSGLQFPNYSSELNVNALELDDSALYLCASSWYNEQFFGPGTRLTVL.

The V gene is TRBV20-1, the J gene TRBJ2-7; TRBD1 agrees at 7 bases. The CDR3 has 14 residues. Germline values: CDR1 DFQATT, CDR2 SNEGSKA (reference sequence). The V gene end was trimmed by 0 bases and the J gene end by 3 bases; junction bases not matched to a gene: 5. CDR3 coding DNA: TGCAGTGCTAGAGATGCGGCAGGGGGCTACGAGCAGTACTTC. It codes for CSARDAAGGYEQYF.

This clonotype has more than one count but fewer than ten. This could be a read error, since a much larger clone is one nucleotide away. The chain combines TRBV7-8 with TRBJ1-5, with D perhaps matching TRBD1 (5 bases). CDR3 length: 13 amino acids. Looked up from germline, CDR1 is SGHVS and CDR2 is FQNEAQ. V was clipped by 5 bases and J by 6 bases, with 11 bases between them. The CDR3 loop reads CASSQEGTQPQHF. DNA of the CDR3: TGTGCCAGCAGCCAAGAGGGGACTCAGCCCCAGCATTTT.

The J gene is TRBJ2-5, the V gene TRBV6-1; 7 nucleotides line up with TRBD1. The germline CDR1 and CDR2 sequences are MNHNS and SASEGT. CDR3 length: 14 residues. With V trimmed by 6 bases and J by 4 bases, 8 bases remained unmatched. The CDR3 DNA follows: TGTGCCAGCAGGGGGACAGCCGGCCCAGAGACCCAGTACTTC. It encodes CASRGTAGPETQYF.

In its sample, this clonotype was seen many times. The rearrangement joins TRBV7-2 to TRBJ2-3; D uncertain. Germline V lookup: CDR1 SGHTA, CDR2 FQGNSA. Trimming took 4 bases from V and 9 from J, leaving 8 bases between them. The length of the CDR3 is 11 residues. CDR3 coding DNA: TGTGCCAGCAGCTCCACCGAAACGCAGTATTTT. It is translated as CASSSTETQYF. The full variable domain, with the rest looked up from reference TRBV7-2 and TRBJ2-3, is GAGVSQSPSNKVTEKGKDVELRCDPISGHTALYWYRQSLGQGLEFLIYFQGNSAPDKSGLPSDRFSAERTGGSVSTLTIQRTQQEDSAVYLCASSSTETQYFGPGTRLTVL.

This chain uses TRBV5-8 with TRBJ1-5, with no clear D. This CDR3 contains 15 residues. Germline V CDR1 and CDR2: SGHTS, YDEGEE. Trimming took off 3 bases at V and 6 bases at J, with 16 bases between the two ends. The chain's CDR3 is CASSSASVPSQPQHF. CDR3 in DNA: TGTGCCAGCAGCTCCGCATCTGTGCCGAGTCAGCCCCAGCATTTT.

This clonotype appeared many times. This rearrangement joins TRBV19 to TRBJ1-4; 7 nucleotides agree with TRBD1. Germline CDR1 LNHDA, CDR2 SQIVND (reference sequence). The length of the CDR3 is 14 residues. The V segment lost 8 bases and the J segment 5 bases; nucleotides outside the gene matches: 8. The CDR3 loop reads CASSPGQLNEKLFF. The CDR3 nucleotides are TGTGCCAGTTCACCGGGACAGTTAAATGAAAAACTGTTTTTT.

The CDR3 DNA reads TGTGCCAGCAGTTACTCTGGGACCCTCACCATCGAGCAGTACTTC. Amino acids: CASSYSGTLTIEQYF. The chain employs TRBV6-2 or TRBV6-3 and TRBJ2-7; D tentatively reads TRBD1 or TRBD2 (5 bases each). This CDR3 has 15 residues. Trimming took 0 bases from V and 6 from J, leaving 15 bases between them. Germline V gene data show CDR1 as MNHEY and CDR2 as SVGEGT.

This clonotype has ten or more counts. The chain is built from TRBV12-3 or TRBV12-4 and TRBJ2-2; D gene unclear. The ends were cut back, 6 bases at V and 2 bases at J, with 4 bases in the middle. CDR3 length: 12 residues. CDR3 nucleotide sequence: TGTGCCAGCAGGGTAAACACCGGGGAGCTGTTTTTT. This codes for CASRVNTGELFF.

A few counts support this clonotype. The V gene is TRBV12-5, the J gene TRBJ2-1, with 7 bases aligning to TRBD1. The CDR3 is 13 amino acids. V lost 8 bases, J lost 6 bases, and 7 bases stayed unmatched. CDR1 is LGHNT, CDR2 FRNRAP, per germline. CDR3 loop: CASCTGASNEQFF. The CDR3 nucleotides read TGTGCTAGTTGCACAGGGGCCTCCAATGAGCAGTTCTTC.

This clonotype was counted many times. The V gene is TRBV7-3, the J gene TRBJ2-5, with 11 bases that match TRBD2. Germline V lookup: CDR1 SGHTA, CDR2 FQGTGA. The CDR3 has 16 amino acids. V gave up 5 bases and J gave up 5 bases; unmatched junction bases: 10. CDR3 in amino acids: CASSVAGLAEGETQYF. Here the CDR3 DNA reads TGTGCCAGCAGCGTAGCGGGACTAGCGGAGGGGGAGACCCAGTACTTC.

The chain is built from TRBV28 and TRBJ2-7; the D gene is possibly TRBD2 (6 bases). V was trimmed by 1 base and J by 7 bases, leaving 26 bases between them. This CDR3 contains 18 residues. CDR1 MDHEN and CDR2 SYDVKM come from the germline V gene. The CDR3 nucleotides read TGTGCCAGCAGTTTATTAGGGAGTGGGGGGATCCTCATAAGGGAGCAGTACTTC. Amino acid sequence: CASSLLGSGGILIREQYF.

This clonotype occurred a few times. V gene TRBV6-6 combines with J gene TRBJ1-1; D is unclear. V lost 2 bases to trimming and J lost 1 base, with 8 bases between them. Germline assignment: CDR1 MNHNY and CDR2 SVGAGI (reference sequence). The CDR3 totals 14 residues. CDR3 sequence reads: CASSYGVGNTEAFF. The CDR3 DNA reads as TGTGCCAGCAGTTACGGTGTAGGGAACACTGAAGCTTTCTTT.

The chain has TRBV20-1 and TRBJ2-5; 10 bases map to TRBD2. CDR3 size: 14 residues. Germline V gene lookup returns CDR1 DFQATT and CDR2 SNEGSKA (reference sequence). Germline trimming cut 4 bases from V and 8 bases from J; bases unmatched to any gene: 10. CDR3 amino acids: CSAIPSGGTLTQYF. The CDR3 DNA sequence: TGCAGTGCTATACCTAGCGGGGGAACCCTCACCCAGTACTTC.

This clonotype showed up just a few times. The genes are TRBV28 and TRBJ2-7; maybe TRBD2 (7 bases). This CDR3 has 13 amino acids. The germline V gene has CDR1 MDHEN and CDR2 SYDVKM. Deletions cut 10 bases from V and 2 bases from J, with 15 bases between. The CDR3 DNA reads TGTGCCACCATGGGGGGGGCTCCCTACGAGCAGTACTTC. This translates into CATMGGAPYEQYF. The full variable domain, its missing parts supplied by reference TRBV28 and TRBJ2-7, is DVKVTQSSRYLVKRTGEKVFLECVQDMDHENMFWYRQDPGLGLRLIYFSYDVKMKEKGDIPEGYSVSREKKERFSLILESASTNQTSMYLCATMGGAPYEQYFGPGTRLTVT.

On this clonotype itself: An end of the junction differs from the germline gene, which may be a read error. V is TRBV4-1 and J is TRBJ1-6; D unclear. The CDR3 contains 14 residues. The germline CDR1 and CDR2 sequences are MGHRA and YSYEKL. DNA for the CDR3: TGCGTCAGCAGCCAACGGCCACTGAATTCACCCCTCCACTTT. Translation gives CVSSQRPLNSPLHF.